The T cell receptor (beta chain) under discussion was sequenced for a study of T cell changes during pregnancy in multiple sclerosis. The CDR3 is made up of 15 amino acids. The V end was cut by 3 bases, the J end by 4 bases, with 16 bases between. Germline V gives CDR1 SGHTA, CDR2 FQGNSA. Produced via immunoSEQ multiplex PCR; TCRdb's table is partial and in-frame only. The table lists tens of thousands of clones, roughly 94% of them singletons, with more than 1.5% in the top ten. This clonotype was sampled from a female donor in good health, enrolled as a control in a pregnancy study. The chain combines TRBV7-2 with TRBJ2-7; D gene ambiguous. The specimen comprised peripheral blood, sampled after pregnancy. The CDR3: CASSFLPDFQYEQYF. The CDR3 nucleotides are TGTGCCAGCAGCTTTCTCCCCGATTTCCAGTACGAGCAGTACTTC.